This TCR beta chain comes out of a study of blood T cell repertoires in COVID-19. Study information: Both acute and convalescent COVID-19 samples were obtained from the United States, Italy and Spain. T cells, B-cell-depleted T cells, or PBMCs provided the cDNA or gDNA that served as material.

Here immunoSEQ multiplex PCR was the method, and the copy in TCRdb shows in-frame clones only, minus some. Of approximately 190,000 clones in the sample, nearly 90% were seen once. Trimming removed 4 bases from V and 5 bases from J, with 12 bases in between. Per the germline V gene, CDR1 is KGHSH and CDR2 is LQKENI. The CDR3 has 14 residues. Input material: peripheral blood. The J gene is TRBJ2-1, the V gene TRBV18, with a tentative D call TRBD2 (6 bases). The receptor was isolated from a woman in her 40s who had recovered from COVID-19. CDR3 region: CASSLLGEDNEQFF. CDR3 coding DNA: TGTGCCAGCTCACTCCTGGGGGAGGACAATGAGCAGTTCTTC.